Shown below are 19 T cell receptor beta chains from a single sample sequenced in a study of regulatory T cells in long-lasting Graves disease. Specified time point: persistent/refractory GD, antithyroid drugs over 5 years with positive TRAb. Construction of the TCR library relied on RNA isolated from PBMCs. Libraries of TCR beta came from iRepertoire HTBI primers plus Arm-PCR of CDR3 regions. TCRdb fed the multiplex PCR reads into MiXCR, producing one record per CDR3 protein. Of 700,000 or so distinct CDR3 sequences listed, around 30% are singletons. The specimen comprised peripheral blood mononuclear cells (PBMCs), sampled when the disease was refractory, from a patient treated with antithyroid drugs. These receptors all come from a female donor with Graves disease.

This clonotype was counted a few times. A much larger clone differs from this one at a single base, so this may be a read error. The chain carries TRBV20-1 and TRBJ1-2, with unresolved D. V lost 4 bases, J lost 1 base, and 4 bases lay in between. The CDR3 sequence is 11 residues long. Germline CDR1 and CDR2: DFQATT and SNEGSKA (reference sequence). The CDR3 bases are TGCAGTGCTAAGGATAACTATGGCTACACCTTC. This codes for CSAKDNYGYTF.

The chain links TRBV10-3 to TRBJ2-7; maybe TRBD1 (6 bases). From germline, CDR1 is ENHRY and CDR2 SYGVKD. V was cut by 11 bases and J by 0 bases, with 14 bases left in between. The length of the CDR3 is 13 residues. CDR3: CAAALDSSYEQYF. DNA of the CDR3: TGTGCCGCCGCCTTGGACAGCTCCTACGAGCAGTACTTC.

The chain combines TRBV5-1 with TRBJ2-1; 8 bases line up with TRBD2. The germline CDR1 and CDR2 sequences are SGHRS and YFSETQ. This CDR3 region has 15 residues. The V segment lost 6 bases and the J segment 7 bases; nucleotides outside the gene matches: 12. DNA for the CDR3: TGCGCCAGCACCGAGACTAGCGAGGTATGGAATGAGCAGTTCTTC. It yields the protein CASTETSEVWNEQFF.

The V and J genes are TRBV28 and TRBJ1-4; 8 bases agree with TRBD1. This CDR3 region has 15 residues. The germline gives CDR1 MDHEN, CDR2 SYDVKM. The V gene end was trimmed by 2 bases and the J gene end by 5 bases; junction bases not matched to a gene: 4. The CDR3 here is CASSLRRTGNEKLFF. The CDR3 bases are TGTGCCAGCAGTTTAAGAAGGACAGGGAATGAAAAACTGTTTTTT.

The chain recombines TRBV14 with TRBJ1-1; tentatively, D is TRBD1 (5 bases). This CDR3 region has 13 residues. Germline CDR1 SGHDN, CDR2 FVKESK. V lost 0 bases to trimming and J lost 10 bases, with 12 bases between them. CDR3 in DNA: TGTGCCAGCAGCCAAGATCGGGGGTGGGCAGCTTTCTTT. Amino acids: CASSQDRGWAAFF.

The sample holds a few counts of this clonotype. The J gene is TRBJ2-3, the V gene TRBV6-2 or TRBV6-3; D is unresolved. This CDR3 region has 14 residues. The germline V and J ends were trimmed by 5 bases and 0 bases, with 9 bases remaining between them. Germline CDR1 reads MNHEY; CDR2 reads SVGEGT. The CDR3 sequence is CASSVLTSTDTQYF. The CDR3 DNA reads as TGTGCCAGCAGTGTGCTTACTAGCACAGATACGCAGTATTTT.

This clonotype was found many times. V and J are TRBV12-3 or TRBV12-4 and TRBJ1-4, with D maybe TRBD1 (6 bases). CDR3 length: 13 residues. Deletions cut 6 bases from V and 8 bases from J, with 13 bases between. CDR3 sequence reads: CASRRGQLEKLFF. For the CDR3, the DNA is TGTGCCAGCAGACGTGGACAGCTAGAAAAACTGTTTTTT.

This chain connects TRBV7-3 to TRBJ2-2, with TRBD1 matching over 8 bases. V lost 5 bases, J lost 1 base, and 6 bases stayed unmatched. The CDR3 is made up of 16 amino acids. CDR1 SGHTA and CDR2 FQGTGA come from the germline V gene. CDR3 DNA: TGTGCCAGCAGCCCGGACAGGGTAGGGAACACCGGGGAGCTGTTTTTT. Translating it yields CASSPDRVGNTGELFF.

The CDR3 loop is CAWRLRVEAFF. The CDR3 nucleotides are TGTGCCTGGAGACTTAGGGTTGAAGCTTTCTTT. The V call is TRBV30, the J call TRBJ1-1, with D hard to call. CDR3 length: 11 amino acids. Germline V gene data show CDR1 as GTSNPN and CDR2 as SVGIG (reference sequence). Between the trimmed V and J ends, which lost 3 bases and 7 bases, there was a span of 9 bases.

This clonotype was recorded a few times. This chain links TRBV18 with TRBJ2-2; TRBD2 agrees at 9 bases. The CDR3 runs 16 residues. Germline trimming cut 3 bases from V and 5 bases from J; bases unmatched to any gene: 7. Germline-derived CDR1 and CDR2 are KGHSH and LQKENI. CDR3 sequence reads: CASSPVAGVLTGELFF. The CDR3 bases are TGTGCCAGCTCACCCGTAGCGGGAGTGTTGACCGGGGAGCTGTTTTTT.

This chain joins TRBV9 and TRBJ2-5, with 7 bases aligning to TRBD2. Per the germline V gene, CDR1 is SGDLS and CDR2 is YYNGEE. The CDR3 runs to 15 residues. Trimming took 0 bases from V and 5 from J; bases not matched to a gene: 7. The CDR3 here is CASSVDGRAGETQYF. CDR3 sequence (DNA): TGTGCCAGCAGCGTAGATGGGAGGGCCGGGGAGACCCAGTACTTC.

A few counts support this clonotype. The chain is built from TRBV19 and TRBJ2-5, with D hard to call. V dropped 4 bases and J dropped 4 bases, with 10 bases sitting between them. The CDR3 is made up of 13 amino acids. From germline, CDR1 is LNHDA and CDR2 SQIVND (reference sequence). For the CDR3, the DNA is TGTGCCAGTAGTAACCAAGGTGGAGAGACCCAGTACTTC. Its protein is CASSNQGGETQYF.

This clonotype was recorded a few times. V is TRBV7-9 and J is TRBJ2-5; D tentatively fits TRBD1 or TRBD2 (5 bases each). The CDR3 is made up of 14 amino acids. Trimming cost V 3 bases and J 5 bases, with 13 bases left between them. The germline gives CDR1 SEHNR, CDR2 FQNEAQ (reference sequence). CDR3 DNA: TGTGCCAGCAGCTTCCAGGGAGTAGGGGAGACCCAGTACTTC. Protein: CASSFQGVGETQYF.

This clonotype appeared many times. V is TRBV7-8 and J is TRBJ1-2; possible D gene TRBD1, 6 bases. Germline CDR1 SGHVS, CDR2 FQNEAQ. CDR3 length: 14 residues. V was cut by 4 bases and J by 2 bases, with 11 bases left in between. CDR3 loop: CASSSDRPNYGYTF. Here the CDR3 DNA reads TGTGCCAGCAGCTCGGACAGACCCAACTATGGCTACACCTTC.

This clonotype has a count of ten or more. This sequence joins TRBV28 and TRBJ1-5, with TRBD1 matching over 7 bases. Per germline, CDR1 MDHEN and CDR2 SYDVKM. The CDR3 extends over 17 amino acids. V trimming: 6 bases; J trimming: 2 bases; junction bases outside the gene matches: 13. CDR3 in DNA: TGTGCCAGCAGGGAGTGGAGTTGGGACAGCCGCAATCAGCCCCAGCATTTT. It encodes CASREWSWDSRNQPQHF.

The CDR3 sequence: CASSLLLGTDNQPQHF. For the CDR3, the DNA is TGTGCCAGCAGCTTACTACTCGGGACAGACAATCAGCCCCAGCATTTT. V usage is TRBV7-8 and J usage is TRBJ1-5, with TRBD1 matching 7 bases. The V segment lost 2 bases and the J segment 3 bases; nucleotides outside the gene matches: 7. Germline V lookup: CDR1 SGHVS, CDR2 FQNEAQ. CDR3 length: 16 residues.

CDR3 protein: CSGKDRILGDQPQHF. CDR3 nucleotides: TGCAGTGGAAAGGACAGAATCCTGGGGGATCAGCCCCAGCATTTT. V gene TRBV20-1 combines with J gene TRBJ1-5; perhaps TRBD1 as D (6 bases). Germline CDR1 DFQATT, CDR2 SNEGSKA (reference sequence). Trimming took off 7 bases at V and 5 bases at J, with 21 bases between the two ends. CDR3 size: 15 residues.

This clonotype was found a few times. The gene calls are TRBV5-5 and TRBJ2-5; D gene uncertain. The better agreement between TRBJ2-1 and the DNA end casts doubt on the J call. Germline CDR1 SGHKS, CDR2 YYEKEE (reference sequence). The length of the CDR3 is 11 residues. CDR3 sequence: CASSLEFEQFF. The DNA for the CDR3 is TGTGCCAGCAGCTTGGAATTTGAGCAGTTCTTC.

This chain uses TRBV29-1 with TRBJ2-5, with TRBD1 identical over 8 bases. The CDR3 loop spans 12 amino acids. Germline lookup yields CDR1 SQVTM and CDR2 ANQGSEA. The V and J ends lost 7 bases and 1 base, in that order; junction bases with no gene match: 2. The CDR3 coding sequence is TGCAGCGCCGGACAGGGCCAAGAGACCCAGTACTTC. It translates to CSAGQGQETQYF.